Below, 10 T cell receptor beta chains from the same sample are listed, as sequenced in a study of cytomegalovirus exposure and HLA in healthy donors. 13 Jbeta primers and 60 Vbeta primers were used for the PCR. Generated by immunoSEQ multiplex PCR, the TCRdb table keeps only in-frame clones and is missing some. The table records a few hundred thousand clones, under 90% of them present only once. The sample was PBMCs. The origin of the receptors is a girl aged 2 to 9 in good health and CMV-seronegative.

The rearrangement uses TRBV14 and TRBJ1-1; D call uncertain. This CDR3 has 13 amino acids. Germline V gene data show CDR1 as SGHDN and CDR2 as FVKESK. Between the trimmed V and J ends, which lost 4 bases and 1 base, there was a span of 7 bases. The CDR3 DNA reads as TGTGCCAGCAGCCTTCGAGCGAACACTGAAGCTTTCTTT. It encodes CASSLRANTEAFF.

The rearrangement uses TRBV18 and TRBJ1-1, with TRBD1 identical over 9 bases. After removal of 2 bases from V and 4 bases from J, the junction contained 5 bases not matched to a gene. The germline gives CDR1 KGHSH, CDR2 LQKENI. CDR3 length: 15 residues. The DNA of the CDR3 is TGTGCCAGCTCACCAGACAGGGGGGGAGGCACTGAAGCTTTCTTT. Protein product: CASSPDRGGGTEAFF. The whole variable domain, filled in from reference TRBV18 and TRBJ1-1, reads NAGVMQNPRHLVRRRGQEARLRCSPMKGHSHVYWYRQLPEEGLKFMVYLQKENIIDESGMPKERFSAEFPKEGPSILRIQQVVRGDSAAYFCASSPDRGGGTEAFFGQGTRLTVV.

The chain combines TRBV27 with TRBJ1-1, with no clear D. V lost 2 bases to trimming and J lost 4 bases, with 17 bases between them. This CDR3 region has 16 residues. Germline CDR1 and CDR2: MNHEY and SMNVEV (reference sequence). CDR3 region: CASSLHAFPGATEAFF. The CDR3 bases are TGTGCCAGCAGTTTACACGCTTTTCCTGGAGCCACTGAAGCTTTCTTT.

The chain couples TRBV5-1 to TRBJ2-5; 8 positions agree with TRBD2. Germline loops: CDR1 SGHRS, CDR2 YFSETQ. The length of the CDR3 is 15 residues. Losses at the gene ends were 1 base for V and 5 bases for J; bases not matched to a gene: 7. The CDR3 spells CASSLTLERGETQYF. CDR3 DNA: TGCGCCAGCAGCTTGACTTTGGAGCGGGGGGAGACCCAGTACTTC.

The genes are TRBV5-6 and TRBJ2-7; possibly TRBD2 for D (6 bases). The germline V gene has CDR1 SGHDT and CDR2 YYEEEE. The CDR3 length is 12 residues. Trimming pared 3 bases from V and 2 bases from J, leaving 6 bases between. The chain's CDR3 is CASSWGAYEQYF. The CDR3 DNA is TGTGCCAGCAGCTGGGGGGCCTACGAGCAGTACTTC.

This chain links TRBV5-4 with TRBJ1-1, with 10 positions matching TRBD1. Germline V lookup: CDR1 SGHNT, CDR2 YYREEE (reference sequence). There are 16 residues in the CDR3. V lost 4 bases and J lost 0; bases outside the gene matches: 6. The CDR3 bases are TGTGCCAGCAGCCTTTCGGGACAGGGGATGAACACTGAAGCTTTCTTT. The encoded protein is CASSLSGQGMNTEAFF.

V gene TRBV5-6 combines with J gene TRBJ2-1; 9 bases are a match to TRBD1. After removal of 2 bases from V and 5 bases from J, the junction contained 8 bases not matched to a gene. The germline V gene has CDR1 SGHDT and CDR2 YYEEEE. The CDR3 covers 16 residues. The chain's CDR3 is CASSFPGQGYHNEQFF. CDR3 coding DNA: TGTGCCAGCAGCTTTCCGGGACAGGGATACCACAATGAGCAGTTCTTC.

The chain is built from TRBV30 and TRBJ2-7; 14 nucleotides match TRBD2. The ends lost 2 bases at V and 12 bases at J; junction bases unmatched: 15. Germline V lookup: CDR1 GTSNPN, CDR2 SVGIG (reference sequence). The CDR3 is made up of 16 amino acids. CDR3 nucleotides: TGTGCCTGGAGTCCTATAACCACCGGGACTAGCGGGAGAGGGTACTTC. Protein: CAWSPITTGTSGRGYF.

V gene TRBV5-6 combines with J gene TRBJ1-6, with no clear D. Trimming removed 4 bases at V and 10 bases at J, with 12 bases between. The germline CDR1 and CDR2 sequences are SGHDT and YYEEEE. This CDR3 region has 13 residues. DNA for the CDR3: TGTGCCAGCAGCCTAGGTTCGGTATCACCCCTCCACTTT. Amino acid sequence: CASSLGSVSPLHF.

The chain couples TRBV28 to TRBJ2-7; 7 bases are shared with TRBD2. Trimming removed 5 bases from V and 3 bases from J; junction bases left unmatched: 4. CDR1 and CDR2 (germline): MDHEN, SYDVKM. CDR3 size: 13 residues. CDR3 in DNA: TGTGCCAGCAGTCTCGGGACTAACTACGAGCAGTACTTC. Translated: CASSLGTNYEQYF.